The clone carrying this T cell receptor (beta chain) was detected only once. This sample is drawn from a study of blood T cell repertoires in COVID-19. Clones were sequenced by immunoSEQ multiplex PCR, and TCRdb holds only the in-frame ones, with some missing. In the table there are hundreds of thousands of clones, 80% to 90% of which are singletons. Cohort 3 recovery required two negative PCRs, clearance, or symptom resolution. CDR3 length: 16 amino acids. The J segment lost 0 bases and the V segment lost 2 bases, leaving 3 bases of the junction unmatched. Germline CDR1 reads SEHNR; CDR2 reads FQNEAQ (reference sequence).

This TCR was recovered from a young man who had recovered from COVID-19. This chain connects TRBV7-9 to TRBJ1-4; 7 bases agree with TRBD1. The source material was PBMCs or T cells enriched from blood (not recorded which). CDR3 sequence reads: CASSLKGGATNEKLFF. The CDR3 DNA is TGTGCCAGCAGCTTAAAAGGGGGCGCAACTAATGAAAAACTGTTTTTT.